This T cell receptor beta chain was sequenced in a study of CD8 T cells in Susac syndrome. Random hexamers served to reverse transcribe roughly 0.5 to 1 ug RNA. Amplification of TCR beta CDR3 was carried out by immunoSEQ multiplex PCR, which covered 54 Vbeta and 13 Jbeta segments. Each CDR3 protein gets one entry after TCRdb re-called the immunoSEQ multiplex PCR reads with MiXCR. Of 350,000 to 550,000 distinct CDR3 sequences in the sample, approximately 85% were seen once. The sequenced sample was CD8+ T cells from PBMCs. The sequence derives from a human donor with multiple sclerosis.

CDR3 sequence reads: CASSLAPGGLNYGYTF. The CDR3 DNA follows: TGTGCCAGCAGCTTGGCCCCCGGGGGGCTTAACTATGGCTACACCTTC. The chain employs TRBV5-4 and TRBJ1-2, with D perhaps matching TRBD1 (6 bases). The CDR3 extends over 16 amino acids. CDR1 SGHNT and CDR2 YYREEE come from the germline V gene (reference sequence). Trimming removed 0 bases at V and 1 base at J, with 13 bases between.